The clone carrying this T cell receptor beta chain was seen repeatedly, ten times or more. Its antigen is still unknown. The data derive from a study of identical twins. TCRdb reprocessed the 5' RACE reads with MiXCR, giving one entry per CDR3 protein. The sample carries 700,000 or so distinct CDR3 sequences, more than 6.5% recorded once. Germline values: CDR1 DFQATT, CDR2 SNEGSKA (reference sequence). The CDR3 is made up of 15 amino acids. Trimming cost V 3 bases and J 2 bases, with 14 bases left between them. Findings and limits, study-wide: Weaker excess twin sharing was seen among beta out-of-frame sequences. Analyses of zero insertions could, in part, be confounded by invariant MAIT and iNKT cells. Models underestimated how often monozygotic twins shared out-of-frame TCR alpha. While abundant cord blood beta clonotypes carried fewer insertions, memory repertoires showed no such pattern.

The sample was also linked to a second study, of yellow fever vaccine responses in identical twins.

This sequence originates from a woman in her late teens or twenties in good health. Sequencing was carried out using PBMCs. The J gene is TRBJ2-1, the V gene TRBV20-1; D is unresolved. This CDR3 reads CSARPRTATYNEQFF. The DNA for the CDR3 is TGCAGTGCTAGGCCCCGGACCGCTACCTACAATGAGCAGTTCTTC.